Detailed here is one T cell receptor beta chain. Measured with immunoSEQ multiplex PCR; TCRdb has only the in-frame clones, and not every one. The table shows fewer than 250,000 clones, with more than 75% occurring only once. This CDR3 contains 18 residues. The germline gives CDR1 LGHNA, CDR2 YNFKEQ. With 1 base clipped from V and 1 base from J, the junction kept 9 bases outside the gene matches. The data were obtained in a study of cytomegalovirus exposure and HLA in healthy donors. The sequence was collected from a young woman in good health and CMV-seronegative. Sequencing input: PBMCs. This chain links TRBV4-2 with TRBJ2-3; TRBD2 matches at 9 bases. The DNA for the CDR3 is TGTGCCAGCAGCCAAGGGCCGGGACTAGCTAGAGGCACAGATACGCAGTATTTT. Translated: CASSQGPGLARGTDTQYF.